These T cell receptor beta chains were read from a single sample in a study of blood T cell repertoires in COVID-19. Assay used: immunoSEQ multiplex PCR; TCRdb lists only in-frame clones, some missing. The sample has around 200,000 clones, 80% to 90% seen once. The sequencing input was peripheral blood. The receptors here all came from a man in his 60s with acute or convalescent COVID-19. Both conserved end residues are part of each CDR3. D genes are given only for firm matches. Rows give clone size only sometimes, using once, few, many, or a class for an expanded clone.

j_gene	v_gene	abundance	d_gene	CDR3aa	CDR3nt
TRBJ2-1	TRBV27	.	TRBD2	CASSSTSGRAKEQFF	TGTGCCAGCAGTTCGACTAGCGGGAGGGCCAAGGAGCAGTTCTTC
TRBJ1-5	TRBV3-1/TRBV3-2	.	.	CASSQAGAGQPQHF	TGTGCCAGCAGCCAAGCAGGGGCGGGTCAGCCCCAGCATTTT
TRBJ2-5	TRBV7-2	.	TRBD1	CASSSGVRPRTGETQYF	TGTGCCAGCAGCTCAGGGGTCCGACCGAGGACAGGGGAGACCCAGTACTTC
TRBJ2-2	TRBV24-1	.	TRBD1	CATSDGGQGAGELFF	TGTGCCACCAGTGATGGGGGACAGGGAGCCGGGGAGCTGTTTTTT
TRBJ2-6	TRBV6-6	.	.	CASSREGLLSGANVLTF	TGTGCCAGCAGCCGAGAGGGACTCCTCTCTGGGGCCAACGTCCTGACTTTC
TRBJ2-7	TRBV7-2	.	.	CASSGSHYEQYF	TGTGCCAGCAGCGGGAGTCACTACGAGCAGTACTTC
TRBJ1-5	TRBV4-1	.	.	CASSLRTQGSSNQPQHF	TGCGCCAGCAGCCTTCGGACCCAGGGGTCTAGCAATCAGCCCCAGCATTTT
TRBJ2-6	TRBV18	.	TRBD1	CASSPPTGPSTGANVLTF	TGTGCCAGCTCACCACCGACAGGGCCCTCGACTGGGGCCAACGTCCTGACTTTC
TRBJ1-1	TRBV5-6	.	TRBD1	CASSRDRMNTEAFF	TGTGCCAGCAGCAGGGACAGAATGAACACTGAAGCTTTCTTT
TRBJ2-7	TRBV5-1	.	TRBD1	CASSFGTGPPGEQYF	TGCGCCAGCAGCTTCGGGACAGGGCCCCCGGGGGAGCAGTACTTC
TRBJ2-1	TRBV10-1	.	TRBD2	CAPIITGTSYNEQFF	TGCGCCCCTATCATTACCGGGACTAGCTACAATGAGCAGTTCTTC
TRBJ2-1	TRBV6-5	.	.	CATSVGVGEQFF	TGTGCCACTAGCGTAGGAGTGGGCGAGCAGTTCTTC
TRBJ1-6	TRBV5-1	.	.	CASSLAPRFYNSPLHF	TGCGCCAGCAGCTTGGCCCCCAGGTTCTATAATTCACCCCTCCACTTT
TRBJ2-3	TRBV7-2	.	.	CASSLRRQGSTDTQYF	TGTGCCAGCAGCTTAAGGCGTCAGGGGAGCACAGATACGCAGTATTTT
TRBJ1-2	TRBV27	.	TRBD1	CASSLSRTGGYGYTF	TGTGCCAGCAGTTTATCCCGGACAGGGGGGTATGGCTACACCTTC
TRBJ2-2	TRBV9	.	TRBD1	CASSVTGTGTPGELFF	TGTGCCAGCAGCGTTACCGGGACAGGGACCCCCGGGGAGCTGTTTTTT
TRBJ2-1	TRBV24-1	.	.	CATSARDISYNEQFF	TGTGCCACCAGCGCCCGGGACATCTCCTACAATGAGCAGTTCTTC
TRBJ2-2	TRBV24-1	.	TRBD1	CATSDLIPGGPGELFF	TGTGCCACCAGTGATTTGATCCCAGGGGGCCCCGGGGAGCTGTTTTTT
TRBJ2-5	TRBV29-1	.	TRBD2	CSVAPASGRSETQYF	TGCAGCGTCGCCCCCGCTAGCGGGAGATCGGAGACCCAGTACTTC
TRBJ2-2	TRBV28	.	TRBD2	CASSLGTSGPGELFF	TGTGCCAGCAGTTTGGGGACTAGCGGGCCCGGGGAGCTGTTTTTT
TRBJ2-6	TRBV2	.	.	CASRRDNSGANVLTF	TGTGCCAGCAGACGTGACAACTCTGGGGCCAACGTCCTGACTTTC
TRBJ2-5	TRBV13	.	TRBD1	CASSPIQGGKTQYF	TGTGCCAGCAGCCCCATACAGGGGGGAAAGACCCAGTACTTC
TRBJ1-1	TRBV18	.	TRBD1	CASSQDRGNTEAFF	TGTGCCAGCTCACAGGACAGGGGGAACACTGAAGCTTTCTTT
TRBJ2-1	TRBV5-5	.	TRBD2	CASRRGLAGSYNEQFF	TGTGCCAGCAGACGGGGACTAGCGGGATCCTACAATGAGCAGTTCTTC
TRBJ2-7	TRBV7-9	.	TRBD1	CASRRDRGSEQYF	TGTGCCAGCAGGCGTGACAGGGGATCCGAGCAGTACTTC
TRBJ2-7	TRBV2	.	.	CASQPRGGYEQYF	TGTGCCAGTCAACCTAGGGGGGGCTACGAGCAGTACTTC
TRBJ2-1	TRBV5-1	.	TRBD2	CASSRAPTSGNNEQFF	TGCGCCAGTAGCAGGGCCCCGACTAGCGGGAACAATGAGCAGTTCTTC
TRBJ2-5	TRBV19	.	TRBD1	CASRAVTGGRETQYF	TGTGCCAGTAGAGCCGTTACAGGGGGCCGAGAGACCCAGTACTTC
TRBJ1-3	TRBV10-3	few	TRBD1	CAISVGQGGNTIYF	TGTGCCATCAGTGTTGGACAGGGGGGAAACACCATATATTTT
TRBJ2-1	TRBV2	.	TRBD1	CASNTLGQGNEQFF	TGTGCCAGCAATACACTGGGACAGGGGAATGAGCAGTTCTTC
TRBJ1-2	TRBV29-1	.	TRBD1	CSVGQGLGYGYTF	TGCAGCGTTGGACAGGGATTGGGCTATGGCTACACCTTC
TRBJ2-5	TRBV30	.	.	CAWSGSRGTQYF	TGTGCCTGGAGTGGGTCAAGAGGAACCCAGTACTTC
TRBJ2-5	TRBV2	.	TRBD1	CASSVVRGRLETQYF	TGTGCCAGCAGTGTGGTCAGGGGGCGATTAGAGACCCAGTACTTC
TRBJ2-2	TRBV9	.	TRBD2	CASSVVGSGRRESGELFF	TGTGCCAGCAGCGTAGTGGGGAGCGGAAGGCGGGAGTCCGGGGAGCTGTTTTTT
TRBJ2-7	TRBV3-1/TRBV3-2	.	TRBD2	CASSQGLAGVYEQYF	TGTGCCAGCAGCCAAGGACTAGCGGGAGTCTACGAGCAGTACTTC
TRBJ2-1	TRBV6-5	once	TRBD2	CATIAGGLYNEQFF	TGTGCCACCATAGCGGGAGGTTTGTACAATGAGCAGTTCTTC
TRBJ2-4	TRBV10-3	.	TRBD2	CAISATSGNGIQYF	TGTGCCATCAGTGCCACTAGCGGGAATGGCATTCAGTACTTC
TRBJ1-4	TRBV7-9	.	.	CASSLLLMDEKLFF	TGTGCCAGCAGCTTGTTACTGATGGATGAAAAACTGTTTTTT
TRBJ2-1	TRBV5-6	.	TRBD2	CASSLVREKGEQFF	TGTGCCAGCAGCTTGGTGCGGGAGAAAGGAGAGCAGTTCTTC
TRBJ2-7	TRBV5-1	.	.	CASSLEPGSSYEQYF	TGCGCCAGCAGCTTGGAACCCGGGAGCTCCTACGAGCAGTACTTC
TRBJ2-7	TRBV28	.	.	CASKHYEQYF	TGTGCCAGCAAACACTACGAGCAGTACTTC
TRBJ2-7	TRBV27	.	TRBD2	CASSWTSGAPYEQYF	TGTGCCAGCAGCTGGACTAGCGGGGCCCCCTACGAGCAGTACTTC
TRBJ2-5	TRBV2	.	.	CASSDWHSQETQYF	TGTGCCAGCAGTGATTGGCACAGCCAAGAGACCCAGTACTTC
TRBJ2-3	TRBV4-2	.	.	CASSQEDTQYF	TGTGCCAGCAGCCAGGAGGATACGCAGTATTTT
TRBJ2-1	TRBV5-1	.	TRBD2	CASMEGLAVPSSYNEQFF	TGCGCCAGCATGGAGGGACTAGCGGTACCTAGCTCCTACAATGAGCAGTTCTTC
TRBJ1-3	TRBV14	.	TRBD1	CASSRPRGVPSGNTIYF	TGTGCCAGCAGCCGTCCCAGGGGGGTACCCTCTGGAAACACCATATATTTT
TRBJ1-2	TRBV27	.	TRBD1	CASSPPPDRANYGYTF	TGTGCCAGCAGTCCACCCCCCGACAGGGCGAACTATGGCTACACCTTC
TRBJ2-5	TRBV27	.	.	CASSLLTTGRGRETQYF	TGTGCCAGCAGTTTACTGACGACAGGAAGGGGTAGAGAGACCCAGTACTTC
TRBJ1-5	TRBV30	.	.	CAWSSGFYQPQHF	TGTGCCTGGAGTTCCGGGTTCTATCAGCCCCAGCATTTT
TRBJ2-7	TRBV24-1	.	TRBD1	CATSDLGGTGEEQYF	TGTGCCACCAGTGATTTAGGTGGGACAGGGGAGGAGCAGTACTTC
TRBJ2-2	TRBV5-1	.	TRBD1	CASSLQGDNTGELFF	TGCGCCAGCAGCTTGCAGGGGGATAACACCGGGGAGCTGTTTTTT
TRBJ2-7	TRBV10-3	.	TRBD1	CAISAGTGGYEQYF	TGTGCCATCAGTGCCGGGACAGGGGGATACGAGCAGTACTTC
TRBJ2-5	TRBV15	.	TRBD2	CATSRDRGSGSGETQYF	TGTGCCACCAGCAGAGATCGGGGTAGCGGGAGTGGAGAGACCCAGTACTTC
TRBJ2-5	TRBV24-1	.	TRBD1	CATSEGTGGPLETQYF	TGTGCCACCAGTGAGGGGACAGGGGGTCCTCTGGAGACCCAGTACTTC